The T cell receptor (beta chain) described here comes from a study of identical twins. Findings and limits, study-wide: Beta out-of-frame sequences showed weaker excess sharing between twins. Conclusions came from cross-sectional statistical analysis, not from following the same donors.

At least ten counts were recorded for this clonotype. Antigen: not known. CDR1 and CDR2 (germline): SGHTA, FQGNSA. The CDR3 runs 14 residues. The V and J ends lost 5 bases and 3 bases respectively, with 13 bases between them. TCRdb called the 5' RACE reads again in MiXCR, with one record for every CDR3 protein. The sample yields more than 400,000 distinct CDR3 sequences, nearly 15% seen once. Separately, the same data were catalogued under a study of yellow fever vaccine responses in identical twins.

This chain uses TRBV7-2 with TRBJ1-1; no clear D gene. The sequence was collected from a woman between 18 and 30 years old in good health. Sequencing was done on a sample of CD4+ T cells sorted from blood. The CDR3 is CASSRPGRDTEAFF. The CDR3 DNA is TGTGCCAGCAGCCGACCGGGTCGGGACACTGAAGCTTTCTTT. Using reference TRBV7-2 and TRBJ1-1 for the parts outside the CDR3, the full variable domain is GAGVSQSPSNKVTEKGKDVELRCDPISGHTALYWYRQSLGQGLEFLIYFQGNSAPDKSGLPSDRFSAERTGGSVSTLTIQRTQQEDSAVYLCASSRPGRDTEAFFGQGTRLTVV.